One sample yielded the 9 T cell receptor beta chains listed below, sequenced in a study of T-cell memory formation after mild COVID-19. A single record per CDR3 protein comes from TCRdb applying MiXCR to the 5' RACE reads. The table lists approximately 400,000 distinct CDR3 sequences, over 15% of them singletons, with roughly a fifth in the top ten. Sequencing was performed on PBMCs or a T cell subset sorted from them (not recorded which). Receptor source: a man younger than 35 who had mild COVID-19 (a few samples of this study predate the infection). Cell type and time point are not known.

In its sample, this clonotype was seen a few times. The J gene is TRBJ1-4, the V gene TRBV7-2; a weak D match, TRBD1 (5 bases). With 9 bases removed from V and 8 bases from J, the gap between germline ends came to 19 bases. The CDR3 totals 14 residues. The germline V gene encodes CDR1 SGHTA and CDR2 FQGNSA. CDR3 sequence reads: CASRPGGDREKLFF. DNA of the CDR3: TGTGCCAGTCGCCCGGGGGGGGATCGAGAAAAACTGTTTTTT.

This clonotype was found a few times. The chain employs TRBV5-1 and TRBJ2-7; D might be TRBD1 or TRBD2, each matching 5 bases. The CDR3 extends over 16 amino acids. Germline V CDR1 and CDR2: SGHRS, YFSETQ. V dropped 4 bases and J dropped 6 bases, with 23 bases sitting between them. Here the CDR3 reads CASSPPMIGTPSEQYF. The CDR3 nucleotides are TGCGCCAGCAGCCCACCGATGATCGGGACCCCCTCCGAGCAGTACTTC.

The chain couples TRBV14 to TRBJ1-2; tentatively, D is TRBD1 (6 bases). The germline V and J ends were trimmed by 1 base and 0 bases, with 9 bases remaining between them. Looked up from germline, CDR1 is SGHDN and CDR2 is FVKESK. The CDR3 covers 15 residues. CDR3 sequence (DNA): TGTGCCAGCAGCCAAGGAAGGGGGACTAACTATGGCTACACCTTC. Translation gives CASSQGRGTNYGYTF. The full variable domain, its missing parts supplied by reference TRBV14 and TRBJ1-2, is EAGVTQFPSHSVIEKGQTVTLRCDPISGHDNLYWYRRVMGKEIKFLLHFVKESKQDESGMPNNRFLAERTGGTYSTLKVQPAELEDSGVYFCASSQGRGTNYGYTFGSGTRLTVV.

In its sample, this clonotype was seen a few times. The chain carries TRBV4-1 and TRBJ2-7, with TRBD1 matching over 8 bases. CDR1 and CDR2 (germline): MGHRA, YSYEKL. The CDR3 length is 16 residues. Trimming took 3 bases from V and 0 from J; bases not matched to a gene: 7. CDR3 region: CASSQTRGQASYEQYF. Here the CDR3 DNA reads TGCGCCAGCAGCCAGACCCGGGGACAGGCCTCCTACGAGCAGTACTTC.

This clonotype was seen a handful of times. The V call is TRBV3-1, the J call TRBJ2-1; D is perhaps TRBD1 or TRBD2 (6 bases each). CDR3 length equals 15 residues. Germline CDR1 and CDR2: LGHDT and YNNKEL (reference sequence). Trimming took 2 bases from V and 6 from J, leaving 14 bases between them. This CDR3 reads CASSQLGGAANEQFF. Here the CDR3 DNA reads TGTGCCAGCAGCCAACTCGGGGGCGCCGCCAATGAGCAGTTCTTC.

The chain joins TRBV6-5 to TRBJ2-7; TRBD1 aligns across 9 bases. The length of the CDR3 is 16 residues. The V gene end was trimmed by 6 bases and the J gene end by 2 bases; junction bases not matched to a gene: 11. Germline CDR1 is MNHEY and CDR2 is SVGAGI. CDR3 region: CASRTTGGSKTYEQYF. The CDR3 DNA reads TGTGCCAGCAGAACGACAGGGGGATCGAAAACCTACGAGCAGTACTTC.

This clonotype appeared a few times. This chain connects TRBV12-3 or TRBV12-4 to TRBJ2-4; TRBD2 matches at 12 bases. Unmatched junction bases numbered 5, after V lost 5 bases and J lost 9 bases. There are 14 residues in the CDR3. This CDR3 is CASSILAGGGIQYF. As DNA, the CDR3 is TGTGCCAGCAGTATACTAGCGGGGGGAGGCATTCAGTACTTC.

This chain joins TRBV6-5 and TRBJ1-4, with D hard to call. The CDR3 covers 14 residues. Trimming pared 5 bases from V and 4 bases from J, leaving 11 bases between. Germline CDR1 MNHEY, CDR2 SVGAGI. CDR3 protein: CASSPRQLNEKLFF. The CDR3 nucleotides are TGTGCCAGCAGTCCGAGGCAGCTTAATGAAAAACTGTTTTTT.

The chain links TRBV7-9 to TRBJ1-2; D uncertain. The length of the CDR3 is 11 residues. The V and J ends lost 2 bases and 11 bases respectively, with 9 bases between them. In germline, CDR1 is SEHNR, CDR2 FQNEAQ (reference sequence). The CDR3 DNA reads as TGTGCCAGCAGCTTATCCCAGGCTTACACCTTC. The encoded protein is CASSLSQAYTF. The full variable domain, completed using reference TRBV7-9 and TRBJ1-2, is DTGVSQNPRHKITKRGQNVTFRCDPISEHNRLYWYRQTLGQGPEFLTYFQNEAQLEKSRLLSDRFSAERPKGSFSTLEIQRTEQGDSAMYLCASSLSQAYTFGSGTRLTVV.